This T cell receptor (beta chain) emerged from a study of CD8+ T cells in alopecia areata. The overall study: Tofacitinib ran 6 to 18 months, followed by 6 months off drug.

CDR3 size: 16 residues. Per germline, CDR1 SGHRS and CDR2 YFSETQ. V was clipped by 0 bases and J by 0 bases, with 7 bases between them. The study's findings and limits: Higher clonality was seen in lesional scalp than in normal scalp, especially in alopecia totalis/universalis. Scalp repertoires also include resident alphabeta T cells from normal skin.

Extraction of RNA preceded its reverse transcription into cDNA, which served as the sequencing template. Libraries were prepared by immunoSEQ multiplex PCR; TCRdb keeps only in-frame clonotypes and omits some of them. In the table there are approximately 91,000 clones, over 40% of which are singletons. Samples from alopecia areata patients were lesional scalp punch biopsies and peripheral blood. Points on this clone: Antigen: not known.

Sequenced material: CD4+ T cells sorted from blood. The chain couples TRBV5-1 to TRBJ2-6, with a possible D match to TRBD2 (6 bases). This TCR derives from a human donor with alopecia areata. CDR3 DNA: TGCGCCAGCAGCTTGGCCGGGGGCTCTGGGGCCAACGTCCTGACTTTC. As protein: CASSLAGGSGANVLTF.